A selection of T cell receptor beta chains follows, all from one sample in a study of early stage breast cancer tumors. Libraries were prepared by immunoSEQ multiplex PCR; TCRdb keeps only in-frame clonotypes and omits some of them. Seen here are some 20,000 clones, about 83% observed once, and the top ten hold approximately 2%. The sequenced sample was blood. These receptors were collected from a person aged 70 to 85 with breast cancer. CDR3s include the opening cysteine and the closing phenylalanine or tryptophan. The D gene is left open where the match is weak. Expanded clones get a size class; other rows say once, few or many, or leave the size out.

- TRBJ1-2 - TRBV18 CASSPLTPVGGGTNYGYTF TGTGCCAGCTCACCACTGACCCCGGTAGGGGGGGGAACGAACTATGGCTACACCTTC
TRBD2 TRBJ2-5 - TRBV4-1 CASSQIQAGGRRETQYF TGCGCCAGCAGCCAAATTCAAGCGGGGGGCCGGAGGGAGACCCAGTACTTC
- TRBJ1-2 - TRBV19 CASSRRGVYGYTF TGTGCCAGTAGCCGTCGGGGGGTCTATGGCTACACCTTC
TRBD1 TRBJ2-2 - TRBV25-1 CASSDPPGQGTNTGELFF TGTGCCAGCAGTGACCCCCCGGGACAGGGGACGAACACCGGGGAGCTGTTTTTT
TRBD1 TRBJ1-1 few TRBV5-1 CASSLGGTGGASRAFF TGCGCCAGCAGCTTAGGGGGGACAGGGGGCGCTTCTAGGGCTTTCTTT
TRBD2 TRBJ2-7 - TRBV27 CASSWAGAYEQYF TGTGCCAGCAGTTGGGCGGGGGCCTACGAGCAGTACTTC
TRBD2 TRBJ2-3 - TRBV6-4 CASSDSGLAGDIRTDTQYF TGTGCCAGCAGTGACTCGGGACTAGCGGGGGATATACGGACAGATACGCAGTATTTT
- TRBJ1-1 - TRBV2 CAIPGGATEAFF TGTGCCATCCCTGGGGGGGCCACTGAAGCTTTCTTT
- TRBJ2-3 - TRBV5-4 CASSSPAMYTDTQYF TGTGCCAGCAGCTCCCCAGCGATGTACACAGATACGCAGTATTTT
TRBD2 TRBJ2-3 - TRBV5-1 CASSDLAGGPYTQYF TGCGCCAGCAGCGACTTAGCGGGGGGCCCCTATACGCAGTATTTT
TRBD1 TRBJ2-7 - TRBV18 CASSSDRVGEQYF TGTGCCAGCTCATCGGACAGGGTCGGCGAGCAGTACTTC